The rows below give T cell receptor beta chains drawn from one sample of a study of siplizumab effects on memory and regulatory T cells. Profiled with immunoSEQ multiplex PCR; TCRdb holds only in-frame clones, not every one. This table has roughly 62,000 clones, 85% to 95% appearing once. The sequenced sample consisted of CD8+ T cells sorted from blood. These receptor sequences come from a human donor in good health. The CDR3 runs from the conserved cysteine through the conserved F or W. A D gene is named only where the DNA matches it firmly. Clone size is not always given. Where it is, it says once, few, many or a class for expanded clones.

TRBV28,TRBJ2-2,NA,NA,CASSGLPTYPNTGELFF,TGTGCCAGCAGCGGTCTCCCTACCTATCCGAACACCGGGGAGCTGTTTTTT
TRBV9,TRBJ2-1,NA,NA,CASSVENAFF,TGTGCCAGCAGCGTAGAGAATGCGTTCTTC
TRBV7-3,TRBJ2-3,NA,NA,CASSLGTTDTQYF,TGTGCCAGCAGCTTAGGGACCACAGATACGCAGTATTTT
TRBV25-1,TRBJ1-1,few,NA,CASTVGGTEAFF,TGTGCCAGCACCGTGGGGGGCACTGAAGCTTTCTTT
TRBV7-9,TRBJ1-1,NA,NA,CASSPWATWNTEAFF,TGTGCCAGCAGCCCCTGGGCCACGTGGAACACTGAAGCTTTCTTT
TRBV29-1,TRBJ2-6,NA,NA,CSVPGGRGANVLTF,TGCAGCGTTCCGGGGGGCCGGGGGGCCAACGTCCTGACTTTC
TRBV29-1,TRBJ2-7,NA,NA,CSVEGGANEQYF,TGCAGCGTTGAAGGAGGGGCCAACGAGCAGTACTTC
TRBV28,TRBJ2-1,NA,NA,CASSLGWGDYNEQFF,TGTGCCAGCAGTTTAGGTTGGGGGGACTACAATGAGCAGTTCTTC
TRBV7-9,TRBJ2-7,NA,NA,CASSPGTEQYF,TGTGCCAGCAGCCCCGGGACCGAGCAGTACTTC
TRBV5-6,TRBJ2-3,NA,TRBD2,CASSLEGLAGADTQYF,TGTGCCAGCAGCTTGGAGGGACTAGCGGGAGCAGATACGCAGTATTTT
TRBV10-2,TRBJ2-7,NA,TRBD1,CASSESKGQGYEQYF,TGCGCCAGCAGTGAGTCGAAAGGACAGGGCTACGAGCAGTACTTC
TRBV19,TRBJ2-5,NA,TRBD1,CASSIGTDLQETQYF,TGTGCCAGTAGTATCGGGACAGATTTACAAGAGACCCAGTACTTC
TRBV7-3,TRBJ2-3,NA,NA,CASSLGQGDTDTQYF,TGTGCCAGCAGCTTAGGGCAGGGAGACACAGATACGCAGTATTTT
TRBV27,TRBJ2-7,NA,TRBD2,CASGRTLGLLYEQYF,TGTGCCAGCGGACGGACGTTGGGACTACTATACGAGCAGTACTTC
TRBV27,TRBJ2-7,NA,NA,CASSLRLAYEQYF,TGTGCCAGCAGTTTAAGACTAGCCTACGAGCAGTACTTC
TRBV4-3,TRBJ2-7,NA,NA,CASSQDLENYEQYF,TGCGCCAGCAGCCAAGATTTGGAGAACTACGAGCAGTACTTC
TRBV19,TRBJ1-5,NA,TRBD1,CASSIWDSLNQPQHF,TGTGCCAGTAGTATCTGGGACAGTCTCAATCAGCCCCAGCATTTT
TRBV29-1,TRBJ2-1,NA,NA,CSVGRGASLPPRAVNEQFF,TGCAGCGTTGGGAGAGGGGCCAGCTTGCCCCCTAGGGCGGTCAATGAGCAGTTCTTC
TRBV27,TRBJ2-6,NA,NA,CASRERINSGANVLTF,TGTGCCAGCCGAGAGCGGATAAACTCTGGGGCCAACGTCCTGACTTTC
TRBV6-4,TRBJ2-2,NA,NA,CASSEDYTRELFF,TGTGCCAGCAGTGAGGACTACACCAGGGAGCTGTTTTTT
TRBV13,TRBJ2-5,NA,NA,CASSLGRRWREETQYF,TGTGCCAGCAGCTTAGGCCGTCGGTGGAGGGAAGAGACCCAGTACTTC
TRBV19,TRBJ1-2,NA,NA,CASSPDTHAGYGYTF,TGTGCCAGTAGCCCGGACACCCACGCGGGCTATGGCTACACCTTC
TRBV10-3,TRBJ1-1,once,NA,CAISGIEGTEAFF,TGTGCCATCAGTGGGATTGAGGGAACTGAAGCTTTCTTT
TRBV10-3,TRBJ1-3,once,NA,CAIRAQNTIYF,TGTGCCATCAGAGCCCAAAACACCATATATTTT
TRBV10-3,TRBJ2-3,NA,NA,CAISLTRVGTDTQYF,TGTGCCATCAGTTTGACACGGGTAGGCACAGATACGCAGTATTTT
TRBV9,TRBJ2-3,NA,TRBD2,CASSGLAGTTDTQYF,TGTGCCAGCAGCGGATTAGCGGGAACGACAGATACGCAGTATTTT
TRBV4-1,TRBJ2-3,NA,TRBD2,CASSQGAGLAGHTDTQYF,TGCGCCAGCAGCCAAGGCGCCGGACTAGCGGGCCACACAGATACGCAGTATTTT
TRBV28,TRBJ1-1,NA,NA,CASSLVAGSNTEAFF,TGTGCCAGCAGTTTGGTGGCAGGGAGTAACACTGAAGCTTTCTTT
TRBV6-9,TRBJ1-1,NA,NA,CASRLDGLEAFF,TGTGCCAGCAGACTGGACGGACTTGAAGCTTTCTTT
TRBV11-3,TRBJ1-3,NA,NA,CASSSPGSGNTIYF,TGTGCCAGCAGCTCTCCCGGGAGTGGAAACACCATATATTTT
TRBV12-5,TRBJ1-1,NA,NA,CATRAGTEAFF,TGTGCTACGAGGGCTGGGACTGAAGCTTTCTTT
TRBV5-6,TRBJ2-5,NA,NA,CASSLVGVGLQETQYF,TGTGCCAGCAGCTTGGTGGGGGTGGGCCTCCAAGAGACCCAGTACTTC
TRBV6-4,TRBJ1-1,NA,NA,CASRDNSRQNEAFF,TGTGCCAGCAGGGATAATTCCCGACAGAATGAAGCTTTCTTT
TRBV15,TRBJ2-2,once,TRBD2,CATSKGTSGTNTGELFF,TGTGCCACCAGCAAGGGGACTAGCGGTACGAACACCGGGGAGCTGTTTTTT
TRBV19,TRBJ1-6,NA,TRBD1,CASRRTGVSPLHF,TGTGCCAGTAGGCGGACAGGCGTTTCACCCCTCCACTTT
TRBV19,TRBJ2-5,NA,NA,CASSIEGATNEETQYF,TGTGCCAGTAGTATAGAAGGGGCGACAAATGAAGAGACCCAGTACTTC
TRBV2,TRBJ2-5,NA,NA,CASSAWGSETQYF,TGTGCCAGCAGTGCGTGGGGCAGCGAGACCCAGTACTTC
TRBV10-2,TRBJ2-2,NA,NA,CASKSGQDTGELFF,TGCGCCAGCAAATCGGGGCAGGACACCGGGGAGCTGTTTTTT
TRBV29-1,TRBJ2-7,NA,TRBD2,CSVVAGAYEQYF,TGCAGCGTTGTAGCGGGAGCCTACGAGCAGTACTTC
TRBV19,TRBJ2-1,NA,NA,CASSSRESSYNEQFF,TGTGCCAGTAGTTCACGGGAGAGTTCCTACAATGAGCAGTTCTTC
TRBV4-2,TRBJ2-2,NA,NA,CASSQDENTGELFF,TGTGCCAGCAGCCAAGATGAGAACACCGGGGAGCTGTTTTTT
TRBV5-1,TRBJ2-1,NA,NA,CASSLAGISGSYNEQFF,TGCGCCAGCAGCTTGGCCGGTATTAGCGGCTCCTACAATGAGCAGTTCTTC
TRBV15,TRBJ2-3,NA,TRBD2,CATSGLLGLGVGDTQYF,TGTGCCACCAGCGGACTATTGGGACTAGGGGTCGGAGATACGCAGTATTTT
TRBV29-1,TRBJ2-6,NA,NA,CSVDGLPGANVLTF,TGCAGCGTTGATGGTCTTCCTGGGGCCAACGTCCTGACTTTC
TRBV28,TRBJ2-7,NA,NA,CASRVNSYEQYF,TGTGCCAGCAGAGTCAACTCCTACGAGCAGTACTTC
TRBV6-1,TRBJ1-1,NA,NA,CASIIDWDTEAFF,TGTGCCAGCATTATTGACTGGGACACTGAAGCTTTCTTT
TRBV14,TRBJ1-1,NA,TRBD1,CASSPMGQVAEAFF,TGTGCCAGCAGCCCGATGGGACAGGTCGCTGAAGCTTTCTTT
TRBV6-5,TRBJ2-1,NA,TRBD2,CASKSSGDYNEQFF,TGTGCCAGCAAATCTAGCGGAGACTACAATGAGCAGTTCTTC
TRBV4-1,TRBJ2-7,NA,TRBD2,CASSQRGRGLAGSYEQYF,TGCGCCAGCAGCCAAAGAGGCCGAGGACTAGCGGGAAGCTACGAGCAGTACTTC
TRBV28,TRBJ1-1,NA,NA,CASSPLGGTEAFF,TGTGCCAGCAGCCCCTTGGGAGGTACTGAAGCTTTCTTT
TRBV27,TRBJ2-2,NA,NA,CASSPLSGELFF,TGTGCCAGCAGTCCCCTCTCCGGGGAGCTGTTTTTT
TRBV21-1,TRBJ2-4,NA,NA,CASSKHWGSWRERLCAKNIQYF,TGTGCCAGCAGCAAACACTGGGGTTCCTGGCGGGAAAGGTTATGCGCCAAAAACATTCAGTACTTC
TRBV15,TRBJ2-7,NA,TRBD2,CATSVVSLTSGFYEQYF,TGTGCCACCAGCGTAGTATCATTGACTAGCGGGTTTTACGAGCAGTACTTC
TRBV18,TRBJ2-3,once,TRBD1,CASSPSRGFPDTQYF,TGTGCCAGCTCACCAAGCAGGGGGTTTCCAGATACGCAGTATTTT
TRBV19,TRBJ1-2,NA,NA,CASSPSLNPNYGYTF,TGTGCCAGTAGTCCGTCCCTGAACCCTAACTATGGCTACACCTTC
TRBV27,TRBJ2-7,NA,NA,CASSLRAGLLDEQYF,TGTGCCAGCAGTTTAAGGGCAGGTCTTCTGGACGAGCAGTACTTC
TRBV27,TRBJ2-7,once,TRBD1,CASSSTGGYEQYF,TGTGCCAGCAGCTCTACAGGGGGATACGAGCAGTACTTC